One sample yielded the 4 T cell receptor beta chains listed below, sequenced in a study of T-cell reconstitution after alpha-beta-depleted transplantation in children. Researchers prepared the TCRbeta library using unique molecular identifiers, the study reports. TCRdb recomputed calls from the PCR reads with MiXCR, one row per CDR3 protein. This sample has 490,000 or so distinct CDR3 sequences, with roughly an eighth found just once. Here the sequenced sample was PBMCs from the stem cell graft donor, taken from the stem cell graft. These receptor sequences come from a human donor who donated a stem cell graft to a child with combined immunodeficiency.

This clonotype was counted ten times or more. The chain joins TRBV5-1 to TRBJ1-4; D gene uncertain. V was pared by 0 bases and J by 6 bases, with 12 bases between. The germline V gene encodes CDR1 SGHRS and CDR2 YFSETQ. This CDR3 has 15 residues. The CDR3 DNA is TGCGCCAGCAGCTTGGCCCCCGAGGGAGATGAAAAACTGTTTTTT. Translation gives CASSLAPEGDEKLFF.

A word on this clonotype: A clone one base away is much larger, so this may be a read error. This chain uses TRBV5-6 with TRBJ1-2; D gene ambiguous. This CDR3 contains 12 residues. CDR1 and CDR2 (germline): SGHDT, YYEEEE. V lost 4 bases to trimming and J lost 4 bases, with 8 bases between them. The CDR3 reads CASSRATYGYTF. CDR3 in DNA: TGTGCCAGCAGCCGGGCCACCTATGGCTACACCTTC.

This clonotype showed up just once. V and J are TRBV6-5 and TRBJ2-7; D might be TRBD2 (5 bases). Germline-derived CDR1 and CDR2 are MNHEY and SVGAGI. This CDR3 is built from 15 residues. The V end was cut by 0 bases, the J end by 3 bases, with 12 bases between. CDR3 DNA sequence: TGTGCCAGCAGTTACTCGATGGGGAGCGGCTACGAGCAGTACTTC. Translated, it gives CASSYSMGSGYEQYF.

This clonotype was observed a few times. V gene TRBV7-3 combines with J gene TRBJ2-3; 8 nucleotides match TRBD1. This CDR3 has 14 amino acids. V shed 5 bases and J 4 bases; nucleotides not matched to a gene: 5. In germline, CDR1 is SGHTA, CDR2 FQGTGA. CDR3 coding DNA: TGTGCCAGCAGCATCGACAGGGGCGCAGATACGCAGTATTTT. This codes for CASSIDRGADTQYF.